The present T cell receptor (beta chain) was sequenced within a study of early T cells in non-severe SARS-CoV-2 infection. Study summary: RNA in bulk from unsorted whole blood was sequenced, and chains were unpaired.

Study results and limitations: Clonotype matching in VDJdb favored anti-spike CD8 responses and did not capture private and CD4 specificities.

This clonotype was counted ten times or more. What it recognizes is unknown. The germline V and J ends were trimmed by 2 bases and 1 base, with 16 bases remaining between them. The germline V gene has CDR1 SGDLS and CDR2 YYNGEE. The CDR3 extends over 17 amino acids. The library protocol tagged individual cDNA molecules with unique molecular identifiers. TCRdb reanalysed the 5' RACE reads using MiXCR and keeps one entry per CDR3 protein. The sample consists of 45,000 or so distinct CDR3 sequences, roughly 7% of them appearing once. The origin of this receptor is an adult who was a healthcare worker with PCR-confirmed SARS-CoV-2 infection or an uninfected control (not recorded which). The chain uses TRBV9 and TRBJ2-1, with D perhaps TRBD2 (6 bases). The sequenced sample was whole blood. The CDR3: CASSVTDYPRSYNEQFF. CDR3 DNA: TGTGCCAGCAGCGTCACGGACTATCCCCGGTCCTACAATGAGCAGTTCTTC.